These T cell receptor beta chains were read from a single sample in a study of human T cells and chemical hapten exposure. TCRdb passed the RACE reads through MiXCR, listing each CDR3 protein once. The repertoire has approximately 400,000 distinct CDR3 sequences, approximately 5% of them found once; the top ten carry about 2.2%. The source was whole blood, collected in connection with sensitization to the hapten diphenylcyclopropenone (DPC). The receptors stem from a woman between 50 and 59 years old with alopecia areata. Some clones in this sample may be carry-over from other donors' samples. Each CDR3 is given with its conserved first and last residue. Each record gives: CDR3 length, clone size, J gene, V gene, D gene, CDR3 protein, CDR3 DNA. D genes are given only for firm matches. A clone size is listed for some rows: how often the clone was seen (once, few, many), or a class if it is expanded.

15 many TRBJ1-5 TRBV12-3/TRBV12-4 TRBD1 CASSLIQGAKQPQHF TGTGCCAGCAGTTTAATCCAGGGGGCGAAGCAGCCCCAGCATTTT
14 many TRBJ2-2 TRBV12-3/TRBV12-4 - CASSADSTAGELFF TGTGCCAGCAGTGCGGACAGTACGGCCGGGGAGCTGTTTTTT
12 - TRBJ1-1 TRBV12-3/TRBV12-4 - CASSFVGTEAFF TGTGCCAGCAGTTTCGTTGGCACTGAAGCTTTCTTT
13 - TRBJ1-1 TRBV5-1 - CASSEPMNTEAFF TGCGCCAGCAGCGAGCCAATGAACACTGAAGCTTTCTTT
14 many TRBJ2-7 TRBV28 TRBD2 CASSSLAGFPEQYF TGTGCCAGCAGTTCATTAGCGGGATTCCCCGAGCAGTACTTC
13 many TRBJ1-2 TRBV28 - CASHGFLSYGYTF TGTGCCAGTCATGGGTTCCTATCCTATGGCTACACCTTC
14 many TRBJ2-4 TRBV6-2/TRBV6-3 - CASSYSDSKNIQYF TGTGCCAGCAGTTACTCGGACAGCAAAAACATTCAGTACTTC
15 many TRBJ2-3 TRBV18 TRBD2 CASSPGAGSTDTQYF TGTGCCAGCTCACCAGGAGCGGGGAGCACAGATACGCAGTATTTT
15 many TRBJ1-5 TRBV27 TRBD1 CASSARQGSNQPQHF TGTGCCAGCAGTGCCAGACAGGGGTCAAATCAGCCCCAGCATTTT
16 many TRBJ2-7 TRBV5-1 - CASSPGVTTYSYEQYF TGCGCCAGCAGCCCTGGGGTTACAACGTACTCCTACGAGCAGTACTTC
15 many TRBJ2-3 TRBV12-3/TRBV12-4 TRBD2 CASRGTSGSTDTQYF TGTGCCAGCAGGGGGACTAGCGGGAGCACAGATACGCAGTATTTT
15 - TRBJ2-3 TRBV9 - CASSQETGDADTQYF TGTGCCAGCAGCCAGGAGACGGGGGATGCAGATACGCAGTATTTT
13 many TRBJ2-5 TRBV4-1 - CASSPVRVGTQYF TGCGCCAGCAGCCCGGTTCGGGTCGGGACCCAGTACTTC
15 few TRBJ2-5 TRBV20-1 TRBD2 CSARLLGGRSETQYF TGCAGTGCTAGGCTTCTCGGCGGGAGGAGTGAGACCCAGTACTTC
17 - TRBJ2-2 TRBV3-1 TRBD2 CASSPLAGGRVIGELFF TGTGCCAGCAGCCCCTTAGCGGGGGGGCGAGTGATCGGGGAGCTGTTTTTT
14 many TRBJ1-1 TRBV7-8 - CASSPVPGTHEAFF TGTGCCAGCAGCCCCGTCCCCGGGACCCATGAAGCTTTCTTT